This TCR beta chain was documented in a study of T cell repertoires in cytomegalovirus infection. Overall study context: Through public TCR beta signatures, both CMV infection and matching HLA type were indicated. Study results and caveats: Dominant in the ex vivo response were TCR beta clonotypes restricted by HLA-C and specific for CMV. Summed frequency of public TCR beta families distinguished CMV carriers with the relevant HLA.

TCRdb re-called the reads through MiXCR, storing one row per CDR3 protein. Of 290,000 or so distinct CDR3 sequences listed, about 26% were seen once; the top ten hold approximately 13%. The trim removed 1 base at V and 4 bases at J, leaving 5 bases unmatched. CDR3 length: 15 amino acids. Germline CDR1 reads SGHTA; CDR2 reads FQGNSA. This clonotype was seen repeatedly, ten times or more. Its matching antigen is unknown. The J gene is TRBJ1-2, the V gene TRBV7-2, with 8 bases matching TRBD1. The sequence came from a human donor in good health (CMV status not recorded). Some clones in this sample may be carry-over from other donors' samples. Sequenced input: PBMCs. The CDR3 is CASSLGFGQGYGYTF. The DNA of the CDR3 is TGTGCCAGCAGCTTAGGGTTCGGACAGGGCTATGGCTACACCTTC.